The following is a T cell receptor (beta chain) sequence with its context. The data belong to a study of CD8 T cells in Susac syndrome. The ends were cut back, 3 bases at V and 5 bases at J, with 14 bases in the middle. This CDR3 is built from 15 residues. Germline-derived CDR1 and CDR2 are ENHRY and SYGVKD. The study sequenced TCR beta in blood CD8+ and CD4+ T cells. The multiple sclerosis controls, all treatment-naive patients, had relapsing-remitting disease that was stable or active. It was with random hexamers that roughly 0.5 to 1 ug RNA was reverse transcribed. By means of immunoSEQ multiplex PCR, TCR beta CDR3 spanning 54 Vbeta and 13 Jbeta underwent amplification. TCRdb ran MiXCR on the immunoSEQ multiplex PCR reads and lists one entry per CDR3 protein. The repertoire holds approximately 220,000 distinct CDR3 sequences, with around 93% as singletons.

Sequenced material: CD4+ T cells from PBMCs. The sequence was obtained from a human donor with multiple sclerosis. This rearrangement joins TRBV10-3 to TRBJ2-1; D gene ambiguous. The CDR3 here is CAISDVSLMDNEQFF. The CDR3 nucleotides read TGTGCCATCAGTGACGTCTCCTTAATGGACAATGAGCAGTTCTTC.